The sequence of this TCR beta chain was determined in a study of shared clonotypes between healthy human individuals. Whole-study results and caveats: An expected dependence of interdonor clonotype sharing on sequencing depth was noted. Sampling covered blood only; tissue repertoires likely differ.

The germline V and J ends were trimmed by 6 bases and 4 bases, with 16 bases remaining between them. The length of the CDR3 is 14 residues. Germline V gives CDR1 MNHNS, CDR2 SASEGT. Assay execution took place at the deep level. Replicate PCRs for unsorted PBMC used 300 ng DNA (around 30,000 T cell genomes). Measured with immunoSEQ multiplex PCR; TCRdb has only the in-frame clones, and not every one. The sample lists around 500,000 clones, 79% occurring once. Turning to this clone: The antigen remains unidentified.

The sequenced sample consisted of PBMCs. The receptor was isolated from a woman in her thirties or forties in good health. Some clones in this sample may be carry-over from other donors' samples. The chain couples TRBV6-1 to TRBJ2-7, with unresolved D. The CDR3 DNA reads TGTGCCAGCAGCTTAACCCTTGGGCATTACGAGCAGTACTTC. The encoded protein is CASSLTLGHYEQYF.